This T cell receptor (beta chain) emerged from a study of shared clonotypes between healthy human individuals. Produced via immunoSEQ multiplex PCR; TCRdb's table is partial and in-frame only. The sample includes more than 450,000 clones, 70% to 80% of them seen just once. Germline-derived CDR1 and CDR2 are MNHEY and SMNVEV (reference sequence). The CDR3 consists of 21 residues. V trimming: 7 bases; J trimming: 0 bases; junction bases outside the gene matches: 16. The chain uses TRBV27 and TRBJ2-3; 16 bases align to TRBD2. The receptor comes from a woman in her forties in good health. Some clones in this sample may be carry-over from other donors' samples. The sample comprised PBMCs. The CDR3, as DNA: TGTGCCAGCAATACCCTGAGGAGGGGACTAGCGGGAGGGCGAAGCACAGATACGCAGTATTTT. Protein sequence: CASNTLRRGLAGGRSTDTQYF.